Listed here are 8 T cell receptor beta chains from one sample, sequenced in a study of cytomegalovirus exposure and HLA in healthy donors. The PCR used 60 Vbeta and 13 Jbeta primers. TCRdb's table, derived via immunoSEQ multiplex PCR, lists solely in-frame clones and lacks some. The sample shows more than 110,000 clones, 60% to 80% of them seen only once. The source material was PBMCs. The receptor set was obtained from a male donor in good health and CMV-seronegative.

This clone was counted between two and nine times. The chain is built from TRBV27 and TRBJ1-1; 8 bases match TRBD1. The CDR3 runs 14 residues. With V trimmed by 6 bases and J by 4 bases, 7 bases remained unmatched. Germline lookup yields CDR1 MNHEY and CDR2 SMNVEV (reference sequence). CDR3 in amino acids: CASSQTGGGTEAFF. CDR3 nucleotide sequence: TGTGCCAGCAGCCAAACAGGGGGAGGCACTGAAGCTTTCTTT.

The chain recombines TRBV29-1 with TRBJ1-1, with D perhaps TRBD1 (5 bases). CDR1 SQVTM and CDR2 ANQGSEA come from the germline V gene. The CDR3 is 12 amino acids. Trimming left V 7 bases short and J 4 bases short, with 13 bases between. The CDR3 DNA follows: TGCAGCGGAACCGACAGAGGCACTGAAGCTTTCTTT. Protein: CSGTDRGTEAFF.

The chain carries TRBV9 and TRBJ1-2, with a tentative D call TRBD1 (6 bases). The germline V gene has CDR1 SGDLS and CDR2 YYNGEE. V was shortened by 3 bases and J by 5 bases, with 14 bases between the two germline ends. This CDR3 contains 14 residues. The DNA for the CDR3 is TGTGCCAGCAGCGCGGATGAAGGGGGATATGGCTACACCTTC. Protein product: CASSADEGGYGYTF.

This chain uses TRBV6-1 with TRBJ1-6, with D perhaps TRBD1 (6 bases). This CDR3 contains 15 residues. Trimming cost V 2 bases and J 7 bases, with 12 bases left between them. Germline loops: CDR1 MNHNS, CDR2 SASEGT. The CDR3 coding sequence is TGTGCCAGCAGTGAACGGGGGGCCCGGAATTCACCCCTCCACTTT. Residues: CASSERGARNSPLHF.

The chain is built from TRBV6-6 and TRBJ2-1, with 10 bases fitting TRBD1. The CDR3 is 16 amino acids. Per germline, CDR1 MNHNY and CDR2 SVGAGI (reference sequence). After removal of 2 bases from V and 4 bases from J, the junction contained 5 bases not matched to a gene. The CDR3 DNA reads TGTGCCAGCAGTTACACCCGGACAGGGGGGTACAATGAGCAGTTCTTC. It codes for CASSYTRTGGYNEQFF.

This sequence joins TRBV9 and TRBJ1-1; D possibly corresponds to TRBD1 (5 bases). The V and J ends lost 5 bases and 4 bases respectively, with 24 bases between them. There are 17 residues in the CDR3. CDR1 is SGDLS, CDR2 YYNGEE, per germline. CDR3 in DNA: TGTGCCAGCAGTCCCCACCCGCCGACAGTTGCGAGCACTGAAGCTTTCTTT. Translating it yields CASSPHPPTVASTEAFF. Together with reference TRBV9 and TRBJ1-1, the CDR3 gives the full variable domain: DSGVTQTPKHLITATGQRVTLRCSPRSGDLSVYWYQQSLDQGLQFLIQYYNGEERAKGNILERFSAQQFPDLHSELNLSSLELGDSALYFCASSPHPPTVASTEAFFGQGTRLTVV.

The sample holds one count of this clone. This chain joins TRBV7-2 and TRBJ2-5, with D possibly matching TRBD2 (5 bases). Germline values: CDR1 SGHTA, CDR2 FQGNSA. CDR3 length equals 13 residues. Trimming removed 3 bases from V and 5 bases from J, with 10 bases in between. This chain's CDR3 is CASSLSWRETQYF. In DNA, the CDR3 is TGTGCCAGCAGCTTGAGTTGGAGGGAGACCCAGTACTTC.

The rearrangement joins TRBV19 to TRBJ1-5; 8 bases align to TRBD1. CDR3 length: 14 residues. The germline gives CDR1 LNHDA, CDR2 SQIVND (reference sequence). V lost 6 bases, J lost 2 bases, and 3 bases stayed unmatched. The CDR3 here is CASRRGQGNQPQHF. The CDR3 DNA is TGTGCCAGTAGGAGGGGACAGGGCAATCAGCCCCAGCATTTT.